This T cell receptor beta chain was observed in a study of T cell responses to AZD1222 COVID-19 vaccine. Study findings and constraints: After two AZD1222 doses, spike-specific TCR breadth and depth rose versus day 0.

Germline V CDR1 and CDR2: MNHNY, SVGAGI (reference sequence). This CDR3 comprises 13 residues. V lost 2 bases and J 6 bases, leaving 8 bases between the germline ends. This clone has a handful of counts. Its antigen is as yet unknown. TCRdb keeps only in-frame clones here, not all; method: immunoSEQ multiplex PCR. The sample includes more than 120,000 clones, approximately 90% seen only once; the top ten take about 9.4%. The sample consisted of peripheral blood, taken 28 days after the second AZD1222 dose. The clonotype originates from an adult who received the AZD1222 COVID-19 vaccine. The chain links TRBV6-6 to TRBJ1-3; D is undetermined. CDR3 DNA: TGTGCCAGCAGTTACCCCCTGGAAAACACCATATATTTT. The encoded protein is CASSYPLENTIYF.